This TCR beta chain emerged from a study of regulatory T cells in long-lasting Graves disease. The germline V gene has CDR1 MNHEY and CDR2 SVGEGT. CDR3 length equals 15 residues. TCR beta libraries were built with iRepertoire HTBI primers and Arm-PCR of CDR3 regions. TCRdb passed the multiplex PCR reads through MiXCR, listing each CDR3 protein once. Altogether a few hundred thousand distinct CDR3 sequences are present, less than 25% being singletons, with the ten largest covering about a quarter. Time point: persistent/refractory GD, antithyroid drugs over 5 years with positive TRAb. From PBMCs, RNA was extracted and then used to make the TCR library. To note about this clonotype: The antigen is unknown. The junction departs from germline at one end; a sequencing error may be responsible.

The study, taken as a whole, reports: The study found persistent patients shared more public clonotypes (around 2,500) than new patients (approximately 970).

The chain carries TRBV6-2 or TRBV6-3 and TRBJ2-2; D perhaps matches TRBD1 (6 bases). This material consisted of peripheral blood mononuclear cells (PBMCs), taken when the disease was refractory, from a patient treated with antithyroid drugs. The sequence was obtained from a female donor with Graves disease. DNA of the CDR3: TGTGCCAGCACTCGTTTGGGGGACAACACCGGGAAGCTGTTTTTT. Translation gives CASTRLGDNTGKLFF.